Included here is one TCR beta chain sequence, with context. The CDR3 runs 14 residues. Germline CDR1 KGHSH, CDR2 LQKENI. Between the trimmed V and J ends, which lost 2 bases and 3 bases, there was a span of 7 bases. This record belongs to a study of T-cell reconstitution after alpha-beta-depleted transplantation in children. The TCRbeta library was prepared with unique molecular identifiers. One entry per CDR3 protein, called by TCRdb with MiXCR from the PCR reads. The data contain 500,000 or so distinct CDR3 sequences, 32% of them singletons. The chain has TRBV18 and TRBJ1-4; perhaps TRBD1 as D (5 bases). The source material was PBMCs from the stem cell graft donor, sampled from the stem cell graft. The TCR sequence derives from a human donor who donated a stem cell graft to a child with aplastic anemia. CDR3 protein: CASSPRGSNEKLFF. The CDR3 coding sequence is TGTGCCAGCTCACCAAGGGGATCTAATGAAAAACTGTTTTTT.